A single sample gave rise to the 8 T cell receptor beta chains below, sequenced in a study of cytomegalovirus exposure and HLA in healthy donors. The PCR used 60 Vbeta and 13 Jbeta primers. Profiled with immunoSEQ multiplex PCR; TCRdb holds only in-frame clones, not every one. The sample yields approximately 100,000 clones, nearly 80% seen once. The material sequenced was PBMCs. The source is a man in his 60s in good health and CMV-seropositive.

The rearrangement joins TRBV7-9 to TRBJ1-2; 9 bases fit TRBD1. V shed 5 bases and J 1 base; nucleotides not matched to a gene: 11. This CDR3 has 17 amino acids. Germline V gene sequence: CDR1 SEHNR, CDR2 FQNEAQ (reference sequence). The CDR3 nucleotides are TGTGCCAGCAGCCCGGACGGATGGGACAGGGTTAACTATGGCTACACCTTC. Amino acids: CASSPDGWDRVNYGYTF.

The V and J genes are TRBV12-5 and TRBJ2-2, with D perhaps TRBD2 (7 bases). With 4 bases removed from V and 2 bases from J, the gap between germline ends came to 17 bases. CDR1 and CDR2 from the germline V gene are LGHNT and FRNRAP. The CDR3 runs to 17 residues. CDR3 amino acids: CASGSARGGDNTGELFF. The CDR3 DNA reads as TGTGCTAGTGGTTCGGCTAGGGGGGGCGATAACACCGGGGAGCTGTTTTTT. Full variable domain (rest looked up from reference TRBV12-5 and TRBJ2-2): DARVTQTPRHKVTEMGQEVTMRCQPILGHNTVFWYRQTMMQGLELLAYFRNRAPLDDSGMPKDRFSAEMPDATLATLKIQPSEPRDSAVYFCASGSARGGDNTGELFFGEGSRLTVL.

This sequence joins TRBV10-1 and TRBJ1-4, with D maybe TRBD1 (5 bases). Germline V gene lookup returns CDR1 WNHNN and CDR2 SYGVQD (reference sequence). The CDR3 spans 15 residues. Deletions cut 2 bases from V and 5 bases from J, with 12 bases between. The CDR3: CASSEGGVGNEKLFF. CDR3 in DNA: TGCGCCAGCAGTGAGGGAGGGGTCGGGAATGAAAAACTGTTTTTT.

J is TRBJ2-2 and V is TRBV6-6, with D possibly being TRBD1 (5 bases). Germline lookup yields CDR1 MNHNY and CDR2 SVGAGI (reference sequence). The V gene lost 6 bases and the J gene lost 4 bases, with 12 bases spanning the gap. The CDR3 totals 14 residues. CDR3 bases: TGTGCCAGCAGACCCTCACAGGTCACCGGGGAGCTGTTTTTT. It encodes CASRPSQVTGELFF.

The chain carries TRBV5-4 and TRBJ1-2; D is perhaps TRBD1 (6 bases). V was shortened by 0 bases and J by 7 bases, with 13 bases between the two germline ends. There are 14 residues in the CDR3. The V gene's germline CDR1 is SGHNT and CDR2 YYREEE (reference sequence). CDR3 region: CASSLDQGKGGYTF. CDR3 bases: TGTGCCAGCAGCTTGGATCAGGGGAAGGGTGGCTACACCTTC.

This chain links TRBV4-2 with TRBJ2-5; 8 nucleotides match TRBD2. Trimming removed 3 bases from V and 2 bases from J; junction bases left unmatched: 14. Germline lookup yields CDR1 LGHNA and CDR2 YNFKEQ. This CDR3 is built from 18 residues. CDR3 coding DNA: TGTGCCAGCAGCCAGGACACCCCGGGACTAGGGTCTCAAGAGACCCAGTACTTC. Its translation is CASSQDTPGLGSQETQYF.

The V gene is TRBV11-3, the J gene TRBJ1-3; no firm D call. Germline V gene data show CDR1 as SGHNT and CDR2 as YENEEA. V shed 1 base and J shed 4 bases, with 11 bases lying between them. This CDR3 has 15 amino acids. For the CDR3, the DNA is TGTGCCAGCAGCTTAGCTTCCGGCGGCGGAAACACCATATATTTT. It translates to CASSLASGGGNTIYF.

The gene calls are TRBV7-3 and TRBJ2-2; D is possibly TRBD1 (5 bases). V lost 7 bases and J 1 base, leaving 7 bases between the germline ends. This CDR3 is built from 13 residues. Germline loops: CDR1 SGHTA, CDR2 FQGTGA. The CDR3 sequence is CASNQGNTGELFF. In nucleotides, the CDR3 is TGTGCCAGCAATCAGGGGAACACCGGGGAGCTGTTTTTT.